The 26 T cell receptor beta chains in this list originate from one sample, sequenced in a study of blood T cell repertoires in COVID-19. Measured with immunoSEQ multiplex PCR; TCRdb has only the in-frame clones, and not every one. Here the sample spans around 150,000 clones, 87% being singletons. Specimen: peripheral blood. The receptors here all came from a woman between 55 and 75 years old who had recovered from COVID-19.

The chain is built from TRBV5-6 and TRBJ1-2; D is possibly TRBD1 (5 bases). V dropped 0 bases and J dropped 5 bases, with 14 bases sitting between them. Looked up from germline, CDR1 is SGHDT and CDR2 is YYEEEE. CDR3 size: 15 residues. CDR3 protein: CASSLEGREVYGYTF. The CDR3 bases are TGTGCCAGCAGCTTGGAAGGCAGGGAGGTGTATGGCTACACCTTC.

The rearrangement links TRBV6-5 to TRBJ1-1, with TRBD1 matching over 7 bases. The V segment lost 5 bases and the J segment 5 bases; nucleotides outside the gene matches: 11. The germline CDR1 and CDR2 sequences are MNHEY and SVGAGI. This CDR3 spans 15 amino acids. CDR3 nucleotides: TGTGCCAGCAGTAGAGACAGGGAAATAGGGACTGAAGCTTTCTTT. Protein: CASSRDREIGTEAFF.

The chain joins TRBV7-6 to TRBJ1-5; 9 bases agree with TRBD1. The ends lost 4 bases at V and 6 bases at J; junction bases unmatched: 4. CDR1 is SGHVS and CDR2 is FNYEAQ in the germline V gene. This CDR3 comprises 14 residues. CDR3 in DNA: TGTGCCAGCAGCTCCGGACAGGGGTTTCAGCCCCAGCATTTT. Encoded protein: CASSSGQGFQPQHF.

V and J are TRBV14 and TRBJ2-5, with TRBD2 as a possible D gene (6 bases). The V and J ends lost 0 bases and 7 bases respectively, with 21 bases between them. The CDR3 has 17 amino acids. Germline loops: CDR1 SGHDN, CDR2 FVKESK. CDR3 nucleotides: TGTGCCAGCAGCCAAGATCTTGCGGGACGCGGTATGGGGACCCAGTACTTC. Translation: CASSQDLAGRGMGTQYF.

The DNA for the CDR3 is TGTGCCAGCAGCCTTCGGCAGGGGGGAGAGACCCAGTACTTC. Translation: CASSLRQGGETQYF. The rearrangement joins TRBV5-6 to TRBJ2-5, with a possible D match to TRBD1 (7 bases). Deletions cut 4 bases from V and 4 bases from J, with 14 bases between. The germline CDR1 and CDR2 sequences are SGHDT and YYEEEE. CDR3 length: 14 residues.

This sequence joins TRBV27 and TRBJ2-5, with a possible D match to TRBD1 (6 bases). This CDR3 is 13 amino acids long. Germline CDR1 and CDR2: MNHEY and SMNVEV (reference sequence). The V end lost 6 bases, the J end lost 7 bases, and 15 bases lay between the germline ends. CDR3 in DNA: TGTGCCAGCAGCTACAGGGAGCAGGGGACCCAGTACTTC. As protein: CASSYREQGTQYF.

V usage is TRBV19 and J usage is TRBJ1-2, with D hard to call. Trimming took off 0 bases at V and 2 bases at J, with 10 bases between the two ends. Germline V CDR1 and CDR2: LNHDA, SQIVND (reference sequence). The CDR3 totals 15 residues. The CDR3 region has the DNA TGTGCCAGTAGTATAGATCTTCCGGGGAACTATGGCTACACCTTC. It is translated as CASSIDLPGNYGYTF.

CDR3: CASSSAGQGGDEQYF. DNA for the CDR3: TGTGCCAGCAGTTCTGCGGGACAGGGGGGAGACGAGCAGTACTTC. The chain uses TRBV28 and TRBJ2-7, with 11 positions matching TRBD1. CDR3 length: 15 residues. The ends lost 4 bases at V and 5 bases at J; junction bases unmatched: 7. Looked up from germline, CDR1 is MDHEN and CDR2 is SYDVKM.

The chain carries TRBV6-1 and TRBJ1-1; tentatively, D is TRBD1 (6 bases). The CDR3 loop spans 14 amino acids. V lost 2 bases, J lost 6 bases, and 13 bases lay in between. From germline, CDR1 is MNHNS and CDR2 SASEGT. The CDR3 nucleotides are TGTGCCAGCAGTGAAACAGGGAAGGGTCCTGAAGCTTTCTTT. It yields the protein CASSETGKGPEAFF.

This clone was observed a few times. The rearrangement uses TRBV3-1 (or the pseudogene TRBV3-2) and TRBJ2-1, with TRBD2 identical over 7 bases. Unmatched junction bases numbered 5, after V lost 7 bases and J lost 5 bases. Germline V gene lookup returns CDR1 LGHDT and CDR2 YNNKEL (reference sequence). This CDR3 has 13 amino acids. The CDR3 DNA reads TGTGCCAGCACCATGGGAGGGGACAATGAGCAGTTCTTC. As protein: CASTMGGDNEQFF.

The chain joins TRBV2 to TRBJ2-3, with 8 bases matching TRBD2. Germline trimming cut 7 bases from V and 6 bases from J; bases unmatched to any gene: 12. The germline V gene has CDR1 SNHLY and CDR2 FYNNEI. This CDR3 is 15 amino acids long. CDR3 sequence (DNA): TGTGCCAGCAAGCGACCCGGTAGCGGGGCGGATACGCAGTATTTT. Encoded protein: CASKRPGSGADTQYF.

This rearrangement joins TRBV7-6 to TRBJ2-2; 8 nucleotides line up with TRBD1. Germline-derived CDR1 and CDR2 are SGHVS and FNYEAQ. Trimming removed 5 bases from V and 3 bases from J; junction bases left unmatched: 5. CDR3 length equals 15 residues. The CDR3 nucleotides read TGTGCCAGCAGCCCTAGGGACAGGTACACCGGGGAGCTGTTTTTT. Its protein is CASSPRDRYTGELFF.

The chain links TRBV28 to TRBJ1-3, with TRBD1 identical over 8 bases. CDR3 length: 17 amino acids. V gave up 5 bases and J gave up 0 bases; unmatched junction bases: 9. Germline loops: CDR1 MDHEN, CDR2 SYDVKM. CDR3 residues: CASSTAGTGNSGNTIYF. Written as DNA, the CDR3 is TGTGCCAGCAGTACCGCCGGGACAGGAAACTCTGGAAACACCATATATTTT.

The chain recombines TRBV5-1 with TRBJ2-1; TRBD1 might be the D (7 bases). V lost 7 bases to trimming and J lost 3 bases, with 14 bases between them. CDR3 length: 14 residues. Looked up from germline, CDR1 is SGHRS and CDR2 is YFSETQ. The CDR3 spells CASRAGQSYNEQFF. The DNA for the CDR3 is TGCGCCAGCCGGGCGGGACAGAGCTACAATGAGCAGTTCTTC.

In its sample, this clone was seen a few times. CDR3 residues: CASSVGTSQETQYF. DNA for the CDR3: TGTGCCAGCAGCGTCGGGACTAGCCAAGAGACCCAGTACTTC. The chain recombines TRBV9 with TRBJ2-5; 8 nucleotides agree with TRBD2. CDR3 length equals 14 residues. The trim removed 2 bases at V and 1 base at J, leaving 1 base unmatched. The germline V gene encodes CDR1 SGDLS and CDR2 YYNGEE.

The chain links TRBV5-1 to TRBJ2-5; 10 nucleotides agree with TRBD1. Trimming at V came to 4 bases and at J to 4 bases, leaving 1 base not matched to a gene. The CDR3 is made up of 13 amino acids. Per germline, CDR1 SGHRS and CDR2 YFSETQ. CDR3 DNA sequence: TGCGCCAGCAGCGACAGGGGGCTAGAGACCCAGTACTTC. Residues: CASSDRGLETQYF.

The rearrangement links TRBV2 to TRBJ2-7; weak D call: TRBD2 (6 bases). This CDR3 spans 10 amino acids. V lost 5 bases and J 11 bases, leaving 10 bases between the germline ends. Germline assignment: CDR1 SNHLY and CDR2 FYNNEI. CDR3: CASSRLEEYF. The CDR3 coding sequence is TGTGCCAGCAGTAGACTAGAGGAGTACTTC.

The chain links TRBV7-8 to TRBJ2-3, with 10 bases aligning to TRBD2. V shed 4 bases and J 1 base; nucleotides not matched to a gene: 5. The CDR3 is made up of 16 amino acids. Germline values: CDR1 SGHVS, CDR2 FQNEAQ. This CDR3 reads CASSSKRGGGTDTQYF. In DNA form, the CDR3 reads TGTGCCAGCAGCTCCAAGCGGGGGGGAGGCACAGATACGCAGTATTTT.

There are a few counts of this clone. The genes are TRBV4-2 and TRBJ2-7, with TRBD2 matching 9 bases. After removal of 4 bases from V and 1 base from J, the junction contained 5 bases not matched to a gene. Germline CDR1 reads LGHNA; CDR2 reads YNFKEQ. The CDR3 spans 15 residues. The CDR3 DNA reads as TGTGCCAGCAGCCGAGGGGCGGGGGGGTCCTACGAGCAGTACTTC. This codes for CASSRGAGGSYEQYF.

The chain recombines TRBV7-9 with TRBJ1-1, with 8 bases lining up with TRBD1. This CDR3 is 15 amino acids long. Trimming cost V 5 bases and J 5 bases; bases outside gene matches: 10. Germline V gives CDR1 SEHNR, CDR2 FQNEAQ (reference sequence). The CDR3 loop is CASSLPGGAGTEAFF. In DNA form, the CDR3 reads TGTGCCAGCAGCCTACCAGGGGGCGCGGGGACTGAAGCTTTCTTT.

The chain combines TRBV6-5 with TRBJ1-2; TRBD1 matches at 7 bases. The V gene end was trimmed by 6 bases and the J gene end by 4 bases; junction bases not matched to a gene: 8. CDR1 and CDR2 from the germline V gene are MNHEY and SVGAGI. The CDR3 spans 14 residues. In DNA form, the CDR3 reads TGTGCCAGCAGGGCACAGGGGAGGAGCTATGGCTACACCTTC. It is translated as CASRAQGRSYGYTF.

The J gene is TRBJ2-6, the V gene TRBV7-9; TRBD1 matches 7 bases. Germline V CDR1 and CDR2: SEHNR, FQNEAQ (reference sequence). CDR3 length: 17 residues. Losses at the gene ends were 4 bases for V and 0 bases for J; bases not matched to a gene: 6. The DNA of the CDR3 is TGTGCCAGCAGCTCGGGACAGACCGGCTCTGGGGCCAACGTCCTGACTTTC. Protein sequence: CASSSGQTGSGANVLTF. Using reference TRBV7-9 and TRBJ2-6 for the parts outside the CDR3, the full variable domain is DTGVSQNPRHKITKRGQNVTFRCDPISEHNRLYWYRQTLGQGPEFLTYFQNEAQLEKSRLLSDRFSAERPKGSFSTLEIQRTEQGDSAMYLCASSSGQTGSGANVLTFGAGSRLTVL.

V and J are TRBV12-3 or TRBV12-4 and TRBJ1-2, with no clear D. The CDR3 has 12 amino acids. V was clipped by 3 bases and J by 7 bases, with 9 bases between them. The CDR3 spells CASSLAPGGYTF. The CDR3 DNA follows: TGTGCCAGCAGTTTGGCCCCGGGTGGCTACACCTTC.

The rearrangement links TRBV27 to TRBJ2-2; possibly TRBD2 for D (5 bases). The CDR3 has 16 amino acids. Trimming took 1 base from V and 0 from J, leaving 9 bases between them. Germline CDR1 and CDR2: MNHEY and SMNVEV (reference sequence). The chain's CDR3 is CASSLFGGANTGELFF. DNA for the CDR3: TGTGCCAGCAGTTTATTCGGAGGAGCGAACACCGGGGAGCTGTTTTTT.

The chain is built from TRBV5-1 and TRBJ2-7, with D maybe TRBD1 (5 bases). The V gene's germline CDR1 is SGHRS and CDR2 YFSETQ. V was trimmed by 1 base and J by 7 bases, leaving 9 bases between them. The CDR3 contains 12 residues. This chain's CDR3 is CASSLQGWEQYF. The CDR3 DNA sequence: TGCGCCAGCAGCTTGCAGGGATGGGAGCAGTACTTC.

This chain uses TRBV19 with TRBJ2-5; 8 positions match TRBD2. CDR3 length: 14 amino acids. From germline, CDR1 is LNHDA and CDR2 SQIVND (reference sequence). J gave up 10 bases and V 3 bases, and 10 bases lay outside the gene matches. As DNA, the CDR3 is TGTGCCAGTAGTATGAGAACTAGCGGTTCCTTCCAGTACTTC. As protein: CASSMRTSGSFQYF.